Given below is one T cell receptor (beta chain) in context. What it binds is not known. Assay version v3.0 of immunoSEQ was used, and it was run at survey level. Profiling relied on immunoSEQ multiplex PCR, and the TCRdb table lists in-frame clones only, not all of them. This sample has about 36,000 clones, with 75% to 85% found just once. The study drew at least one pre-ART and at least two post-ART PBMC samples from every donor. These data come from a study of long-term antiretroviral therapy in people with HIV. Study-level information: Samples from the earliest time points predate the 2015 immediate-ART recommendation by about a decade.

The CDR3 is 14 amino acids. Deletions cut 3 bases from V and 3 bases from J, with 11 bases between. Looked up from germline, CDR1 is MNHNS and CDR2 is SASEGT. Study-wide results and caveats: Records did not include ART adherence, viral resistance or therapy changes.

The rearrangement links TRBV6-1 to TRBJ2-5; weak D call: TRBD1 (5 bases). This receptor was identified in a man aged 30 to 39 with HIV. The sample here was unsorted PBMCs, taken 3.4 years after starting antiretroviral therapy. CDR3 residues: CASSDADREETQYF. The CDR3 DNA is TGTGCCAGCAGTGACGCCGACAGAGAAGAGACCCAGTACTTC.